This T cell receptor beta chain was identified in a study of blood T cell repertoires in COVID-19. Whole-study context: Samples of COVID-19 (acute and convalescent) were obtained from the United States, Italy and Spain. The analysed material was cDNA or gDNA that came from T cells, B-cell-depleted T cells, or PBMCs.

CDR1 is MNHEY and CDR2 is SVGEGT in the germline V gene. The junction had 5 bases not matched to a gene; V was cut back by 2 bases and J by 6 bases. The CDR3 extends over 15 amino acids. In the source study's methods: Cell counts per sample came from amplifying reference gene primers. The method was immunoSEQ multiplex PCR; TCRdb's version includes in-frame clones alone and lacks a portion of them. V, J and clone size derive from that table, while D and trimming were established from the DNA sequence. The table has fewer than 350,000 clones, roughly 87% seen once; the top ten hold about 9.8%. V gene TRBV6-2 or TRBV6-3 combines with J gene TRBJ2-1; TRBD2 matches at 9 bases. This clonotype originated in a man in his late teens or twenties with active or convalescent COVID-19. Sequenced material: peripheral blood. CDR3 in amino acids: CASSYRLAGINEQFF. The CDR3 bases are TGTGCCAGCAGTTACAGGCTAGCGGGGATCAATGAGCAGTTCTTC.